This T cell receptor beta chain was identified in a study of blood T cell repertoires in COVID-19. The germline V gene has CDR1 GTSNPN and CDR2 SVGIG (reference sequence). J lost 4 bases, V lost 1 base, and 3 bases had no gene match. The CDR3 has 14 residues. Clones were sequenced by immunoSEQ multiplex PCR, and TCRdb holds only the in-frame ones, with some missing. The data hold about 260,000 clones, with 88% observed a single time. Points on this clone: The sample contains more than one DNA sequence encoding this CDR3.

The clonotype was recovered from a human donor in a cohort sampled during active COVID-19. This chain uses TRBV30 with TRBJ2-7; TRBD2 agrees at 11 bases. Source material: peripheral blood. CDR3 bases: TGTGCCTGGAGTGCGGGACTAGCGGCTTACGAGCAGTACTTC. Protein product: CAWSAGLAAYEQYF.